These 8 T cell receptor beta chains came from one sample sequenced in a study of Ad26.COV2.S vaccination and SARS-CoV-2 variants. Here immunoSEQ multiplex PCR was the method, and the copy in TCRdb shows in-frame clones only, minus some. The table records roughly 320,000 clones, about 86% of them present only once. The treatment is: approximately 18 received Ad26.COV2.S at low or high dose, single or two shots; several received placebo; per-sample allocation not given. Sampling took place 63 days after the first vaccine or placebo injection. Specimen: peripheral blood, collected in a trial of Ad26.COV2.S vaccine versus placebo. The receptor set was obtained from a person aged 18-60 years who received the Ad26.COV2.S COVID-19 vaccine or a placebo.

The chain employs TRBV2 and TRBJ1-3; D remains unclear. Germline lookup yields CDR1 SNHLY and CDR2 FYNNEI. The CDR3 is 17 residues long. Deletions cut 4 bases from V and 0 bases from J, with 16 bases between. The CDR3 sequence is CASSVERTAFSGNTIYF. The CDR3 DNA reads TGTGCCAGCAGTGTTGAAAGGACGGCCTTCTCTGGAAACACCATATATTTT.

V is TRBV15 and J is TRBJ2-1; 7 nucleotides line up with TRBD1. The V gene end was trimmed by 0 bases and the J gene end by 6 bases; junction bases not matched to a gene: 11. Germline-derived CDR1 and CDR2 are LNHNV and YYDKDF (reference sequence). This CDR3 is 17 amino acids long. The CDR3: CATSRDLRQGGSNEQFF. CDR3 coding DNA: TGTGCCACCAGCAGAGACTTGCGACAGGGCGGGTCCAATGAGCAGTTCTTC.

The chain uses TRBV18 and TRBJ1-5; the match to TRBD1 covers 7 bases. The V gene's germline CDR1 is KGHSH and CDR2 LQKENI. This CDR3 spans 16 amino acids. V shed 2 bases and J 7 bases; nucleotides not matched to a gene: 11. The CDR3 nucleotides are TGTGCCAGCTCACCAAATATTGACAGGGTAGCGCAGCCCCAGCATTTT. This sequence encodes CASSPNIDRVAQPQHF.

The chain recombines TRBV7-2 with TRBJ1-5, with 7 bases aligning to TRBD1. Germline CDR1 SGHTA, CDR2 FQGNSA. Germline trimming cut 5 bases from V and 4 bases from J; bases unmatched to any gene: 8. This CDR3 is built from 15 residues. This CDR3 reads CASSRDSSWNQPQHF. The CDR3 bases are TGTGCCAGCAGCCGGGACAGCAGTTGGAATCAGCCCCAGCATTTT.

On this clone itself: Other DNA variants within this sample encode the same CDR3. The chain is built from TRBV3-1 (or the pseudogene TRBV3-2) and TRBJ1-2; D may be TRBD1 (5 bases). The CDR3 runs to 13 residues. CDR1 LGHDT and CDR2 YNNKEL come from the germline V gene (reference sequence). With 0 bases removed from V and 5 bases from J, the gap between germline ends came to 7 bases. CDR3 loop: CASSQDGAYGYTF. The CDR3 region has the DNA TGTGCCAGCAGCCAAGACGGGGCATATGGCTACACCTTC.

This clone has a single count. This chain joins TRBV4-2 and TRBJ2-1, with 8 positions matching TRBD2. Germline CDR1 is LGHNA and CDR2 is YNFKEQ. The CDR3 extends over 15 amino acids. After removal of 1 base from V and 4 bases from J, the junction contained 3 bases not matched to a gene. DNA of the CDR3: TGTGCCAGCAGCCAAGTAGCGGGGATGTACAATGAGCAGTTCTTC. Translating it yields CASSQVAGMYNEQFF.

The DNA for the CDR3 is TGTGCCAGCAGCGCCCCGGGACTGAGCTCTGGAAACACCATATATTTT. Its protein product is CASSAPGLSSGNTIYF. The chain is built from TRBV5-6 and TRBJ1-3; maybe TRBD1 (5 bases). The CDR3 covers 16 residues. Trimming left V 4 bases short and J 0 bases short, with 14 bases between. Germline V CDR1 and CDR2: SGHDT, YYEEEE. Variable domain in full (rest from reference TRBV5-6 and TRBJ1-3): DAGVTQSPTHLIKTRGQQVTLRCSPKSGHDTVSWYQQALGQGPQFIFQYYEEEERQRGNFPDRFSGHQFPNYSSELNVNALLLGDSALYLCASSAPGLSSGNTIYFGEGSWLTVV.

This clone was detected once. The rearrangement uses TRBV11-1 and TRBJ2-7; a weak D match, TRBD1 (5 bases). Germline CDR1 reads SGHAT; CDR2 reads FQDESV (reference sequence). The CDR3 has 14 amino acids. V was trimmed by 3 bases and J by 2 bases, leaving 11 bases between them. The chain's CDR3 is CASSLERGPYEQYF. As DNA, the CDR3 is TGTGCCAGCAGCTTGGAAAGGGGTCCCTACGAGCAGTACTTC.